Listed here are 28 T cell receptor beta chains from one sample, sequenced in a study of blood T cell repertoires in COVID-19. The protocol was immunoSEQ multiplex PCR, while the TCRdb copy is restricted to in-frame clones and leaves out a portion. The sample lists hundreds of thousands of clones; over 75% were seen once. Material for sequencing was PBMCs or T cells enriched from blood (not recorded which). The receptors here all came from a man aged 30-40 years who had recovered from COVID-19.

The CDR3 coding sequence is TGCGCCAGCAGCAGAGAGACAGGGATGAACACTGAAGCTTTCTTT. Protein: CASSRETGMNTEAFF. V and J are TRBV5-1 and TRBJ1-1; 7 bases agree with TRBD1. The CDR3 has 15 amino acids. The V gene's germline CDR1 is SGHRS and CDR2 YFSETQ. The V and J ends lost 4 bases and 0 bases, in that order; junction bases with no gene match: 6.

The rearrangement uses TRBV7-2 and TRBJ2-5, with 9 bases lining up with TRBD1. Trimming cost V 3 bases and J 11 bases; bases outside gene matches: 10. This CDR3 is built from 14 residues. The germline CDR1 and CDR2 sequences are SGHTA and FQGNSA. CDR3 loop: CASSFGQGMGSQYF. CDR3 bases: TGTGCCAGCAGCTTTGGACAGGGGATGGGTTCACAGTACTTC.

The chain combines TRBV5-4 with TRBJ1-2, with 7 bases fitting TRBD1. The V gene end was trimmed by 5 bases and the J gene end by 7 bases; junction bases not matched to a gene: 8. CDR3 length: 13 amino acids. The germline V gene encodes CDR1 SGHNT and CDR2 YYREEE (reference sequence). CDR3 in amino acids: CASSLTGPLGYTF. Written as DNA, the CDR3 is TGTGCCAGCAGTCTGACAGGGCCTCTTGGCTACACCTTC.

This clone has just one count. The V call is TRBV18, the J call TRBJ2-3; 9 positions agree with TRBD1. The CDR3 totals 17 residues. Germline V lookup: CDR1 KGHSH, CDR2 LQKENI. The J segment lost 4 bases and the V segment lost 5 bases, leaving 13 bases of the junction unmatched. CDR3 nucleotides: TGTGCCAGCTCAGGCCGGACAGGGGATACATTGCCAGATACGCAGTATTTT. Residues: CASSGRTGDTLPDTQYF.

This chain connects TRBV28 to TRBJ1-2, with D perhaps TRBD1 (6 bases). The CDR3 consists of 14 residues. Trimming took off 5 bases at V and 4 bases at J, with 14 bases between the two ends. CDR1 MDHEN and CDR2 SYDVKM come from the germline V gene. DNA of the CDR3: TGTGCCAGCAGTCCCCCCTGGGGGCGCTATGGCTACACCTTC. It is translated as CASSPPWGRYGYTF.

The gene calls are TRBV7-2 and TRBJ1-2; 11 bases fit TRBD1. The CDR3 is 15 amino acids. Looked up from germline, CDR1 is SGHTA and CDR2 is FQGNSA. With V trimmed by 2 bases and J by 8 bases, 7 bases remained unmatched. Here the CDR3 reads CASSLSGQGARGYTF. In DNA, the CDR3 is TGTGCCAGCAGCTTAAGTGGACAGGGGGCGAGGGGCTACACCTTC.

The CDR3 DNA reads TGTGCCAGCAGCTCGCGGGGGGGGAAAGAGACCCAGTACTTC. It codes for CASSSRGGKETQYF. The rearrangement uses TRBV7-8 and TRBJ2-5; 9 bases fit TRBD2. Germline CDR1 SGHVS, CDR2 FQNEAQ. Trimming cost V 4 bases and J 3 bases; bases outside gene matches: 3. The CDR3 runs 14 residues.

The chain has TRBV5-4 and TRBJ2-5; TRBD2 aligns across 13 bases. CDR1 is SGHNT and CDR2 is YYREEE in the germline V gene (reference sequence). V lost 1 base and J lost 6; bases outside the gene matches: 3. CDR3 size: 15 residues. The CDR3 coding sequence is TGTGCCAGCAGCTTGACTAGCGGGGGGGGAAAGACCCAGTACTTC. Its protein product is CASSLTSGGGKTQYF.

Here the CDR3 reads CASNSGRAYEQFF. CDR3 nucleotide sequence: TGCGCCAGCAATAGCGGGAGGGCCTATGAGCAGTTCTTC. The genes are TRBV5-1 and TRBJ2-1; 11 nucleotides agree with TRBD2. Unmatched junction bases numbered 4, after V lost 6 bases and J lost 8 bases. This CDR3 has 13 residues. Germline V gene sequence: CDR1 SGHRS, CDR2 YFSETQ. The whole variable domain, remainder taken from reference TRBV5-1 and TRBJ2-1, is KAGVTQTPRYLIKTRGQQVTLSCSPISGHRSVSWYQQTPGQGLQFLFEYFSETQRNKGNFPGRFSGRQFSNSRSEMNVSTLELGDSALYLCASNSGRAYEQFFGPGTRLTVL.

This clone was seen more than once but under ten times. The V and J genes are TRBV19 and TRBJ1-2; D perhaps matches TRBD1 (6 bases). V was shortened by 5 bases and J by 2 bases, with 12 bases between the two germline ends. CDR1 is LNHDA and CDR2 is SQIVND in the germline V gene (reference sequence). This CDR3 region has 14 residues. The CDR3 DNA is TGTGCCAGTAGTGATCCGGGACAAAACTATGGCTACACCTTC. Translation gives CASSDPGQNYGYTF.

The chain carries TRBV21-1 and TRBJ2-5; the tabulated D call, TRBD2, remains unverified against the DNA. TRBV21-1 corresponds to a pseudogene. The CDR3 runs 20 residues. The CDR3 is CASSRATYSGTSGPQETQYF. DNA of the CDR3: TGTGCCAGCAGCAGAGCCACTTACTCCGGGACTAGCGGTCCCCAAGAGACCCAGTACTTC.

This clone was seen a handful of times. This chain connects TRBV11-3 to TRBJ2-3, with a possible D match to TRBD2 (5 bases). Germline loops: CDR1 SGHNT, CDR2 YENEEA. V was shortened by 8 bases and J by 6 bases, with 18 bases between the two germline ends. The CDR3 extends over 14 amino acids. The CDR3 DNA follows: TGTGCCAGCCGTGTGGGAGCTAGCAGCGATACGCAGTATTTT. Translation: CASRVGASSDTQYF.

This chain connects TRBV5-1 to TRBJ2-3; D is possibly TRBD1 (6 bases). The CDR3 is 13 residues long. The V and J ends lost 5 bases and 5 bases respectively, with 12 bases between them. Looked up from germline, CDR1 is SGHRS and CDR2 is YFSETQ. Written as DNA, the CDR3 is TGCGCCAGCAGGGTCAGGGGTATAGATACGCAGTATTTT. Encoded protein: CASRVRGIDTQYF. The full variable domain, rest sourced from reference TRBV5-1 and TRBJ2-3, is KAGVTQTPRYLIKTRGQQVTLSCSPISGHRSVSWYQQTPGQGLQFLFEYFSETQRNKGNFPGRFSGRQFSNSRSEMNVSTLELGDSALYLCASRVRGIDTQYFGPGTRLTVL.

V usage is TRBV14 and J usage is TRBJ1-1, with D unresolved. V shed 4 bases and J shed 4 bases, with 10 bases lying between them. CDR1 and CDR2 (germline): SGHDN, FVKESK. The CDR3 contains 13 residues. The CDR3 DNA reads as TGTGCCAGCAGCCTGGTTCGACTCACTGAAGCTTTCTTT. This gives the protein CASSLVRLTEAFF.

The J gene is TRBJ2-2, the V gene TRBV7-9, with D unclear. V was clipped by 11 bases and J by 5 bases, with 15 bases between them. The CDR3 covers 13 residues. From germline, CDR1 is SEHNR and CDR2 FQNEAQ (reference sequence). The CDR3 spells CASEAATTGELFF. CDR3 nucleotide sequence: TGTGCCTCTGAGGCAGCGACGACCGGGGAGCTGTTTTTT.

CDR3 DNA sequence: TGTGCCAGCAACCGAGACGACTCCGGGAGGGAGCTGTTTTTT. Translated, it gives CASNRDDSGRELFF. The V call is TRBV5-5, the J call TRBJ2-2, with TRBD2 as a possible D gene (5 bases). CDR1 SGHKS and CDR2 YYEKEE come from the germline V gene (reference sequence). This CDR3 contains 14 residues. Between the trimmed V and J ends, which lost 6 bases and 9 bases, there was a span of 18 bases.

The chain joins TRBV6-1 to TRBJ2-1, with 11 bases identical to TRBD2. CDR1 and CDR2 from the germline V gene are MNHNS and SASEGT. The CDR3 length is 15 residues. V shed 1 base and J 4 bases; nucleotides not matched to a gene: 0. CDR3 nucleotide sequence: TGTGCCAGCAGTGAAGGGACTAGCGGGTACAATGAGCAGTTCTTC. Translated: CASSEGTSGYNEQFF.

The chain couples TRBV5-8 to TRBJ1-1; D is ambiguous. The ends were cut back, 4 bases at V and 0 bases at J, with 16 bases in the middle. The CDR3 length is 16 residues. The V gene's germline CDR1 is SGHTS and CDR2 YDEGEE. The CDR3: CASSPILRDMNTEAFF. The CDR3 nucleotides read TGTGCCAGCAGCCCCATTTTAAGAGACATGAACACTGAAGCTTTCTTT.

V is TRBV7-2 and J is TRBJ2-3; D might be TRBD1 (5 bases). The CDR3 sequence is 13 residues long. V lost 1 base to trimming and J lost 6 bases, with 8 bases between them. The germline V gene has CDR1 SGHTA and CDR2 FQGNSA. As DNA, the CDR3 is TGTGCCAGCAGCTTAGGGAAGGGGGATACGCAGTATTTT. This encodes CASSLGKGDTQYF.

This sequence joins TRBV11-3 and TRBJ1-1, with 7 bases that match TRBD1. Germline values: CDR1 SGHNT, CDR2 YENEEA. The J segment lost 1 base and the V segment lost 5 bases, leaving 13 bases of the junction unmatched. CDR3 length: 17 residues. CDR3 coding DNA: TGTGCCAGCAGCCCCCGCAATCCGGGACAGAGGAACACTGAAGCTTTCTTT. It translates to CASSPRNPGQRNTEAFF.

The chain is built from TRBV24-1 and TRBJ2-2; 7 positions match TRBD2. In germline, CDR1 is KGHDR, CDR2 SFDVKD. There are 15 residues in the CDR3. V lost 4 bases to trimming and J lost 5 bases; unmatched junction nucleotides: 6. The CDR3 sequence: CATSDPSGGTGELFF. The CDR3 bases are TGTGCCACCAGTGACCCTAGCGGTGGGACCGGGGAGCTGTTTTTT.

The rearrangement joins TRBV18 to TRBJ1-5; no firm D call. The CDR3 has 13 residues. The V gene lost 2 bases and the J gene lost 7 bases, with 9 bases spanning the gap. Germline values: CDR1 KGHSH, CDR2 LQKENI. CDR3 amino acids: CASSPVNGQPQHF. CDR3 nucleotides: TGTGCCAGCTCACCAGTCAACGGGCAGCCCCAGCATTTT.

The chain has TRBV19 and TRBJ1-2; 8 bases match TRBD1. The CDR3 totals 13 residues. V lost 4 bases, J lost 4 bases, and 2 bases stayed unmatched. CDR1 and CDR2 (germline): LNHDA, SQIVND (reference sequence). CDR3 sequence (DNA): TGTGCCAGTAGTACTCAGGGGGCCTATGGCTACACCTTC. Protein: CASSTQGAYGYTF.

The V gene is TRBV10-3, the J gene TRBJ2-7; TRBD1 agrees at 11 bases. This CDR3 has 18 amino acids. V shed 6 bases, J shed 0 bases, and the junction held 13 bases outside the gene matches. Germline CDR1 is ENHRY and CDR2 is SYGVKD. CDR3: CAISYSHRGTGGSYEQYF. In DNA form, the CDR3 reads TGTGCCATCAGCTATTCTCATAGGGGGACAGGGGGCTCCTACGAGCAGTACTTC.

This clone showed up just a few times. The chain carries TRBV5-1 and TRBJ1-4; D unclear. Trimming shortened V by 1 base and J by 0 bases, and 7 bases separated the two germline ends. Germline V gives CDR1 SGHRS, CDR2 YFSETQ. The CDR3 is 15 amino acids. The CDR3 nucleotides read TGCGCCAGCAGCTTGACCCCAGCAACTAATGAAAAACTGTTTTTT. Translating gives CASSLTPATNEKLFF.

The V and J genes are TRBV6-4 and TRBJ2-1; tentative D call: TRBD1 (6 bases). Germline V CDR1 and CDR2: MRHNA, SNTAGT. This CDR3 has 12 amino acids. V lost 2 bases and J lost 9, with 8 bases in between. The CDR3: CASSDLRGEQFF. DNA for the CDR3: TGTGCCAGCAGTGACCTCAGGGGTGAGCAGTTCTTC.

The chain recombines TRBV28 with TRBJ1-6, with 12 bases fitting TRBD1. CDR1 MDHEN and CDR2 SYDVKM come from the germline V gene. V lost 5 bases, J lost 6 bases, and 8 bases stayed unmatched. The CDR3 length is 17 residues. The CDR3 sequence is CASSLWDRGRANSPLHF. As DNA, the CDR3 is TGTGCCAGCAGTCTCTGGGACAGGGGGCGGGCTAATTCACCCCTCCACTTT.

The chain employs TRBV12-3 or TRBV12-4 and TRBJ2-1; 12 nucleotides match TRBD2. CDR3 length equals 13 residues. Unmatched junction bases numbered 1, after V lost 3 bases and J lost 10 bases. CDR3 sequence: CASSFTSGGEQFF. DNA for the CDR3: TGTGCCAGCAGTTTTACTAGCGGGGGGGAGCAGTTCTTC.